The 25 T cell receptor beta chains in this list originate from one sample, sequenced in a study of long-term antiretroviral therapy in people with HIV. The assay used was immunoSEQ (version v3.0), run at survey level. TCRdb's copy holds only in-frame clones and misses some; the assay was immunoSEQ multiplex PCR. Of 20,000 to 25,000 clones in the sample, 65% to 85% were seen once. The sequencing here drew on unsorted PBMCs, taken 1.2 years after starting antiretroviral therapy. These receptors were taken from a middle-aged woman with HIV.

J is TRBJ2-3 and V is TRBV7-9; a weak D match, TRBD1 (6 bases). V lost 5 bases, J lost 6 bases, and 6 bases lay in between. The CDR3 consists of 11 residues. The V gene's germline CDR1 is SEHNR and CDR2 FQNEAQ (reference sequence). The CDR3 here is CASSQGDTQYF. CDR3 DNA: TGTGCCAGCAGCCAGGGGGATACGCAGTATTTT.

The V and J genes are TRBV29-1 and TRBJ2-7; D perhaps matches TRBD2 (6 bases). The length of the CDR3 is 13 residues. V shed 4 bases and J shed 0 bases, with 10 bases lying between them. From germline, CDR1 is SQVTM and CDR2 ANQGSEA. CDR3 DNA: TGCAGCGTTGCGGGGGAGACCTCCTACGAGCAGTACTTC. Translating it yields CSVAGETSYEQYF.

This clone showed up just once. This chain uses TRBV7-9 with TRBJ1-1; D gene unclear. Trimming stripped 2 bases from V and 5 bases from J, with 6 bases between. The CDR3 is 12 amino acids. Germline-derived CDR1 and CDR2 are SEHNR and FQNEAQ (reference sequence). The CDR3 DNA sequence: TGTGCCAGCAGCTTAATAAGGACTGAAGCTTTCTTT. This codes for CASSLIRTEAFF.

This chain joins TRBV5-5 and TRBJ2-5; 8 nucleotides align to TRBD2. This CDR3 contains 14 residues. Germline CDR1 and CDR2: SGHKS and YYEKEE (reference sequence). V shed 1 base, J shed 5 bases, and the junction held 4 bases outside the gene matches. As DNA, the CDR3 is TGTGCCAGCAGCTTGACTAGCGGTGGGGAGACCCAGTACTTC. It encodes CASSLTSGGETQYF.

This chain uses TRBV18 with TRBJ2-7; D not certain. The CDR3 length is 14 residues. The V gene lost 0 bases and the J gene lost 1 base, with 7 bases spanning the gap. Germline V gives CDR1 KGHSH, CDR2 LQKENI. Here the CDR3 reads CASSPPLGSYEQYF. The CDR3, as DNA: TGTGCCAGCTCACCACCGTTAGGGTCCTACGAGCAGTACTTC. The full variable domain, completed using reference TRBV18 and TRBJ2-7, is NAGVMQNPRHLVRRRGQEARLRCSPMKGHSHVYWYRQLPEEGLKFMVYLQKENIIDESGMPKERFSAEFPKEGPSILRIQQVVRGDSAAYFCASSPPLGSYEQYFGPGTRLTVT.

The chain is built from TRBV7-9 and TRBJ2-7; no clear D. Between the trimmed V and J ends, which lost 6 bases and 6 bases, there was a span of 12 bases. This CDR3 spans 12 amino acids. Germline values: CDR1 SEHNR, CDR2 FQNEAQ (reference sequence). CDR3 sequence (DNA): TGTGCCAGCAGTCGTGTAGATGGCGAGCAGTACTTC. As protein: CASSRVDGEQYF.

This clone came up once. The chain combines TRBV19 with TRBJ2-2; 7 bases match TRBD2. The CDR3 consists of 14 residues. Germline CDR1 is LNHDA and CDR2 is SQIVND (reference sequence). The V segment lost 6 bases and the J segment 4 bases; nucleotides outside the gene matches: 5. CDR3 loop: CASSRAGLTGELFF. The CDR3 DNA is TGTGCCAGTAGCCGAGCGGGGCTCACCGGGGAGCTGTTTTTT.

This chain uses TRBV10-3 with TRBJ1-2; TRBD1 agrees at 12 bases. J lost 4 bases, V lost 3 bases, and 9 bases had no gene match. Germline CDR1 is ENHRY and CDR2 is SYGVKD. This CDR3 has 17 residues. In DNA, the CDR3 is TGTGCCATCAGTGACCCGGGACAGGGGGCGCGGGTCTATGGCTACACCTTC. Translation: CAISDPGQGARVYGYTF.

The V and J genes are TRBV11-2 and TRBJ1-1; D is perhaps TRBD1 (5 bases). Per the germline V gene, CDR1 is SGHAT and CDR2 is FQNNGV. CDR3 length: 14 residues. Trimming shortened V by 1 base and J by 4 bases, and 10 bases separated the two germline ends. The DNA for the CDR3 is TGTGCCAGCAGCTTAGTCGGGCAGGGCACTGAAGCTTTCTTT. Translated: CASSLVGQGTEAFF.

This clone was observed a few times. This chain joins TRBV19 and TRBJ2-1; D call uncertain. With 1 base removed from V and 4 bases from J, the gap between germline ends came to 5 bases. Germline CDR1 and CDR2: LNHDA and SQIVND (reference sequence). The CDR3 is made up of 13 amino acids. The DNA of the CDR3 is TGTGCCAGTAGTATAGGGGAATACAATGAGCAGTTCTTC. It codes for CASSIGEYNEQFF.

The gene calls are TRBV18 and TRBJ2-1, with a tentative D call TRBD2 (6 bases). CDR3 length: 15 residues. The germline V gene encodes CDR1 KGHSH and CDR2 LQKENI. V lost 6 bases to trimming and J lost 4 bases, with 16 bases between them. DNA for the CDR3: TGTGCCAGCTCCCTCCGGGAGAGCGGGTACAATGAGCAGTTCTTC. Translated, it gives CASSLRESGYNEQFF.

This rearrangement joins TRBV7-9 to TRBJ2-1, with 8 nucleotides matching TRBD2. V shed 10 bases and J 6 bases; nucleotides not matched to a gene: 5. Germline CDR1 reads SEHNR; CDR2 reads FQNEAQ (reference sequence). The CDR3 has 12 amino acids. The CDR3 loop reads CANTAGANEQFF. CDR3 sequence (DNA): TGTGCCAATACAGCGGGGGCCAATGAGCAGTTCTTC.

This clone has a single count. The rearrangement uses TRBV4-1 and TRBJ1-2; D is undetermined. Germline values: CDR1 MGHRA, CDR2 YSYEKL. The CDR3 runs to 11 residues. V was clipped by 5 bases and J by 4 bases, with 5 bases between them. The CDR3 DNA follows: TGCGCCAGCAGCGGTAGCTATGGCTACACCTTC. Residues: CASSGSYGYTF.

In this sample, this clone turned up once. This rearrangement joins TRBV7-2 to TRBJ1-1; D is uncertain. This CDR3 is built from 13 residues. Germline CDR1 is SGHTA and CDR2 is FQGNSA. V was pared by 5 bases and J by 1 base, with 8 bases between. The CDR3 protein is CASSVQRNTEAFF. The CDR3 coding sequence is TGTGCCAGCAGCGTTCAGCGGAACACTGAAGCTTTCTTT.

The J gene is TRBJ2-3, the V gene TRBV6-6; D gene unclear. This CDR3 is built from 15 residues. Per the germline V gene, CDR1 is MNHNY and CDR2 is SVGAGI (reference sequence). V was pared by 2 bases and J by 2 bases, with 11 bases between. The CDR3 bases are TGTGCCAGCAGTTACACTAACGAGGTCACAGATACGCAGTATTTT. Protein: CASSYTNEVTDTQYF.

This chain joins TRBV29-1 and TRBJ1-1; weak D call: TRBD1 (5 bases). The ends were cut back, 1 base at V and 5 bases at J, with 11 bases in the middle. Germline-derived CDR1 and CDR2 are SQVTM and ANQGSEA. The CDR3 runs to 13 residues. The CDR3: CSVEGGVRTEAFF. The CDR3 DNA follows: TGCAGCGTTGAAGGGGGCGTTAGGACTGAAGCTTTCTTT.

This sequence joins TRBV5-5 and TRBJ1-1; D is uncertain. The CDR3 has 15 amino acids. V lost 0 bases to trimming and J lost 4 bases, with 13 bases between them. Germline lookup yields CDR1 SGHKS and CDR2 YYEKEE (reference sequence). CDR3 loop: CASSLESSGGTEAFF. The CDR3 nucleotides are TGTGCCAGCAGCTTGGAGAGTTCGGGCGGCACTGAAGCTTTCTTT.

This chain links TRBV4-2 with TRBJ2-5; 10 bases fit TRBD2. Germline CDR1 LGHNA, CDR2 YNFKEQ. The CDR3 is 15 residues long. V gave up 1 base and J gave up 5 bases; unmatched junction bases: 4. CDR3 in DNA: TGTGCCAGCAGCCAAGGAGCGGGAGGGGAGGAGACCCAGTACTTC. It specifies CASSQGAGGEETQYF.

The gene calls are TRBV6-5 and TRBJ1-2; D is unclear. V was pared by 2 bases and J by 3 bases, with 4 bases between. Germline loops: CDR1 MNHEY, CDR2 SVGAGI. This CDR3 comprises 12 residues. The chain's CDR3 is CASSYGDYGYTF. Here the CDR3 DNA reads TGTGCCAGCAGTTACGGGGACTATGGCTACACCTTC.

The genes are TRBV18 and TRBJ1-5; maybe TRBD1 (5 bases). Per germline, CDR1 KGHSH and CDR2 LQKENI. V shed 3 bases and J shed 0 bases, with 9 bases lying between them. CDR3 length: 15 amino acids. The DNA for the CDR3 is TGTGCCAGCTCACCGGGGACTACTAGCAATCAGCCCCAGCATTTT. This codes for CASSPGTTSNQPQHF.

The CDR3 region has the DNA TGTGCCAGCAGCTTTGAGGCAGGGGAAAACACCATATATTTT. This encodes CASSFEAGENTIYF. The chain links TRBV5-4 to TRBJ1-3, with D perhaps TRBD1 (6 bases). CDR3 length: 14 residues. Trimming pared 2 bases from V and 6 bases from J, leaving 12 bases between. Per the germline V gene, CDR1 is SGHNT and CDR2 is YYREEE (reference sequence). The full variable domain, with the rest looked up from reference TRBV5-4 and TRBJ1-3, is ETGVTQSPTHLIKTRGQQVTLRCSSQSGHNTVSWYQQALGQGPQFIFQYYREEENGRGNFPPRFSGLQFPNYSSELNVNALELDDSALYLCASSFEAGENTIYFGEGSWLTVV.

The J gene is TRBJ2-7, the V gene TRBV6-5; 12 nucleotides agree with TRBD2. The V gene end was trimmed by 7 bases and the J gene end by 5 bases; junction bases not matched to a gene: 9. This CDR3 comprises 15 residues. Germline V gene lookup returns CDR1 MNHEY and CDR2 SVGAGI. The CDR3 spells CASNPLAGGRNEQYF. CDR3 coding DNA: TGTGCCAGCAACCCCCTAGCGGGAGGGCGCAACGAGCAGTACTTC.

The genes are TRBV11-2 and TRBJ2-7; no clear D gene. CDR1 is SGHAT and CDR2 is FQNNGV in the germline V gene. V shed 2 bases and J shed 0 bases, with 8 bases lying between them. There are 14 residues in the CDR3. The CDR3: CASSLQLNSYEQYF. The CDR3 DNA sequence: TGTGCCAGCAGCTTACAATTAAACTCCTACGAGCAGTACTTC.

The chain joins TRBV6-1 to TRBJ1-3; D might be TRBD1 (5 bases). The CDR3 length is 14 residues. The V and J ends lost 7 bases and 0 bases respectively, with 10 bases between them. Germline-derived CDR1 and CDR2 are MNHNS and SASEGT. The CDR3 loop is CASNPRGSGNTIYF. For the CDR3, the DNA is TGTGCCAGCAACCCTAGGGGCTCTGGAAACACCATATATTTT.

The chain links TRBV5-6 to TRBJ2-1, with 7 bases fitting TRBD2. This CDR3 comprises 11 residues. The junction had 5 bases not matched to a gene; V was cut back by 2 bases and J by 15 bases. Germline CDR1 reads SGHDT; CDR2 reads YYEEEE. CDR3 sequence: CASSFRRELFF. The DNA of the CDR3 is TGTGCCAGCAGCTTCCGGCGGGAGTTGTTCTTC.